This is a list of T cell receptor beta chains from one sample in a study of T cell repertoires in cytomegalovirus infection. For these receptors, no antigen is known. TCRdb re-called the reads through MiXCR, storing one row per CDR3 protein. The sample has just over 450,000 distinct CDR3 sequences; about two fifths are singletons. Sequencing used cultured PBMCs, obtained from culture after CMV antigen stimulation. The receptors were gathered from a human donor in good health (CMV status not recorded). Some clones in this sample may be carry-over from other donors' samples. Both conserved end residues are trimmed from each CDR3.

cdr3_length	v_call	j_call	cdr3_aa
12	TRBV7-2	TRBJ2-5	ASSTGEGWQTQY
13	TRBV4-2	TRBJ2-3	ASRTGQGRTDTQY
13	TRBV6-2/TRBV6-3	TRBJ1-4	ASSSGTGFGEKLF
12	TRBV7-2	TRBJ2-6	ASGTILGANVLT
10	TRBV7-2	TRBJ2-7	ASSPSIYEQY
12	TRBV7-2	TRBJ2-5	ASSWGPLAETQY
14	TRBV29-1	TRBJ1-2	SVEGRRQGGNYGYT
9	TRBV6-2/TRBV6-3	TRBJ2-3	ASSNAHTQY
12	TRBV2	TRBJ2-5	ASMEQRDQETQY
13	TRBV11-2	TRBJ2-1	ASSLERASYNEQF
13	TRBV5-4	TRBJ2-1	ASSWGLAGANEQF
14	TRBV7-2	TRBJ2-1	ASSGVGDNPYNEQF
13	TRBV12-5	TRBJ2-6	ASGKNIGGANVLT
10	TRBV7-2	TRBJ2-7	ASSLVDYEQY
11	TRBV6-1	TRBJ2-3	ASRGQDTDTQY
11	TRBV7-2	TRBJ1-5	ASSKLDNQPQH
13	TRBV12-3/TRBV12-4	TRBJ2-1	ASRYSGGPYNEQF
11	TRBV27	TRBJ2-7	ASSPGTVCEQY
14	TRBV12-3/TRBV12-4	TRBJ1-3	ASSLATRGFGNTIY
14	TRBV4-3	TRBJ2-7	ASSQVARVPSYEQY
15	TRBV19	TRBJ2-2	ASSSSWGLRDTGELF
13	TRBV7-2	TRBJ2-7	ASSPQGLAGVEQY
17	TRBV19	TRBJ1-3	ASSLSGTGMLVSGNTIY
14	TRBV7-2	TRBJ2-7	ASSPRGSSGDVGQY
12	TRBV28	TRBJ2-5	ASRDGGAGETQY
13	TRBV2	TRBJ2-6	ASSPEGAGANVLT
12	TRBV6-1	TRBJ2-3	ASSRPGLADTQY
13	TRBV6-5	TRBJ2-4	ASSSETDTQNIQY
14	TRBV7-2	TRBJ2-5	ASSLVGTGEYETQY
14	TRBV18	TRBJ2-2	ASSPSSNRDTGELF
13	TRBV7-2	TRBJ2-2	ASSLDRVLTGELF
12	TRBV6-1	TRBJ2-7	ATPRGQGAPEQY
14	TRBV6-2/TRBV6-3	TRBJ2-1	ASSYETSGEYNEQF
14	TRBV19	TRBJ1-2	ASSPISDRGIYGYT
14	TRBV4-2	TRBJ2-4	ASSQEGAGHKNIQY
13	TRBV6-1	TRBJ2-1	ASSGLGLSYNEQF
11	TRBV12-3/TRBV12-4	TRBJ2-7	ASSLATSDERY
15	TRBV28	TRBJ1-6	ASRIIPQGTYNSPLH
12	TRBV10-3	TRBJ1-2	AISEDRDSYGYT
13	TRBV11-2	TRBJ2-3	ASAHRGRVTDTQY
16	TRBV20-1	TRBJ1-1	SARDSLAVQGMNTEAF
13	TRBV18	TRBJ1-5	ASSPGQPLNQPQH
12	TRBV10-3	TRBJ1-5	AISVQGANQPQH
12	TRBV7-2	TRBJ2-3	ASSLDGPLDTQY
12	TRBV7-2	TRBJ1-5	ASNGGYSNQPQH